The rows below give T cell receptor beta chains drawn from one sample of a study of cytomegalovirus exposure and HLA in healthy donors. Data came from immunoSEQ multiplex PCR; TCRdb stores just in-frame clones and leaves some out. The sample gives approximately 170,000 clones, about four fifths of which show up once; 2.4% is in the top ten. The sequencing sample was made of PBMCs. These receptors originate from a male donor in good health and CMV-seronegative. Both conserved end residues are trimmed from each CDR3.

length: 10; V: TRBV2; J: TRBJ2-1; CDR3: ASSRTYNEQF
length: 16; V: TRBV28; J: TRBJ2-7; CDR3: ASTPAGLAGGFSYEQY
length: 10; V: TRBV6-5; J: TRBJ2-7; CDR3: ASSKRRDEQY
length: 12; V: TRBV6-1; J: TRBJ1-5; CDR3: ASRAGQANQPQH
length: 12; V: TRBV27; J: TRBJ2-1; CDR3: ASRVAGAYNEQF
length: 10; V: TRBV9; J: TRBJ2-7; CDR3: ASSVAFGEQY
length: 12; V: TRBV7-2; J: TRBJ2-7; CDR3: ASSLAMAGAEQY
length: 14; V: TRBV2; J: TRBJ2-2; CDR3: ASSESRVKNTGELF
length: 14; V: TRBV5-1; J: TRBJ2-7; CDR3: ASSRINDRRAYEQY
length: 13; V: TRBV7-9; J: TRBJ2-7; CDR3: ASSSPGQGSYEQY
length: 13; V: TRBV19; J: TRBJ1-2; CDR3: ASSTRDRGLYGYT
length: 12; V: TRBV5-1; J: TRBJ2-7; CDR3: ASSYGTGGNEQY
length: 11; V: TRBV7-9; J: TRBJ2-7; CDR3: ASSQTVNYEQY
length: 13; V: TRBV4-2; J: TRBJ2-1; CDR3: ASSPSGGLYNEQF
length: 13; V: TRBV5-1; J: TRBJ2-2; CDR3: ASSGDSSNTGELF
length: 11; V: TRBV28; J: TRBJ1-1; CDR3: ATTGVMNTEAF
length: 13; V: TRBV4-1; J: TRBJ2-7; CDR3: ASSQVSSGSYEQY
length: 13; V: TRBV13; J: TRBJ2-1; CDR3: ASSLSLGRVDEQF
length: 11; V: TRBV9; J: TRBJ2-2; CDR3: ASRGVHTGELF
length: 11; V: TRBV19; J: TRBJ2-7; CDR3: ATRGLAGGEQY
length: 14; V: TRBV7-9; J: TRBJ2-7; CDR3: ASSLGHPGQSYEQY
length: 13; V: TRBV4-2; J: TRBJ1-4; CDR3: ASSQDGTGGEKLF
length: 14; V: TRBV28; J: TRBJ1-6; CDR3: ASSTLGAALGSPLH
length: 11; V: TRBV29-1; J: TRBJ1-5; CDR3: SVGTGGNQPQH
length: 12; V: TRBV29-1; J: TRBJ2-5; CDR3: SVLTGVVQETQY
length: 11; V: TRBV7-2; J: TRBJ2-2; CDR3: ASREADTGELF
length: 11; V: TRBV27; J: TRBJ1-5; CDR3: ASRDTPNQPQH
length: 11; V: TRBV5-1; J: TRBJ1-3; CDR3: ASSLAQGNTIY
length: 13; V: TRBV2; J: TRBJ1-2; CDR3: ASSEAQGPAYGYT
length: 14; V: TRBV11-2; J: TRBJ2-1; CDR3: ASSLTGGLSYNEQF
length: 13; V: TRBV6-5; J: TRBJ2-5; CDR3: ASSYGGGPSETQY
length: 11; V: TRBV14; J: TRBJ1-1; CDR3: ASSQVLQTGAF
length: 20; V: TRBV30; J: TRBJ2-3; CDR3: AWSVRGGAGRRFEARTDTQY
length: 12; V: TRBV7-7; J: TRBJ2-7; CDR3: ASSLGYGAYEQY
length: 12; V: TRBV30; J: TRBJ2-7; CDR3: AWSPRPVPYEQY